The 21 T cell receptor beta chains below come from one sample, sequenced in a study of cytomegalovirus exposure and HLA in healthy donors. Using immunoSEQ multiplex PCR, the repertoire was profiled, and TCRdb retains in-frame clones only, with some absent. The sample gives about 130,000 clones, approximately 82% of which show up once; 25% to 30% is in the top ten. Sequencing input: PBMCs. Receptor source: a man aged 30 to 39 in good health and CMV-seropositive.

This clone occurred a few times. V gene TRBV7-6 combines with J gene TRBJ2-3; 10 bases match TRBD2. The CDR3 runs to 15 residues. The germline gives CDR1 SGHVS, CDR2 FNYEAQ. V was clipped by 5 bases and J by 1 base; unmatched bases: 3. CDR3 bases: TGTGCCAGCAGCGGAGGGACTAGCGGCACAGATACGCAGTATTTT. Its translation is CASSGGTSGTDTQYF. Full variable domain (remainder filled in from reference TRBV7-6 and TRBJ2-3): GAGVSQSPRYKVTKRGQDVALRCDPISGHVSLYWYRQALGQGPEFLTYFNYEAQQDKSGLPNDRFSAERPEGSISTLTIQRTEQRDSAMYRCASSGGTSGTDTQYFGPGTRLTVL.

The rearrangement joins TRBV15 to TRBJ1-2, with D maybe TRBD1 (6 bases). This CDR3 comprises 17 residues. The V and J ends lost 4 bases and 1 base respectively, with 19 bases between them. Germline CDR1 is LNHNV and CDR2 is YYDKDF (reference sequence). The CDR3 sequence is CATSTLGSGVFNYGYTF. CDR3 DNA: TGTGCCACCAGCACTCTTGGTTCAGGGGTTTTTAACTATGGCTACACCTTC.

The rearrangement uses TRBV4-2 and TRBJ2-1, with TRBD2 identical over 11 bases. CDR3 size: 16 residues. The V gene end was trimmed by 5 bases and the J gene end by 5 bases; junction bases not matched to a gene: 8. CDR1 is LGHNA, CDR2 YNFKEQ, per germline. CDR3 amino acids: CASSATGTSGNNEQFF. DNA of the CDR3: TGTGCCAGCAGCGCAACCGGGACTAGCGGAAACAATGAGCAGTTCTTC.

The genes are TRBV10-3 and TRBJ2-1; 7 bases are a match to TRBD1. Trimming at V came to 6 bases and at J to 0 bases, leaving 5 bases not matched to a gene. Germline CDR1 is ENHRY and CDR2 is SYGVKD. This CDR3 is 15 amino acids long. CDR3 DNA sequence: TGTGCCATCAGGAGGGACAGCGCCTCCTACAATGAGCAGTTCTTC. This sequence encodes CAIRRDSASYNEQFF.

The chain recombines TRBV9 with TRBJ2-3; the match to TRBD2 covers 10 bases. There are 17 residues in the CDR3. Germline V gene sequence: CDR1 SGDLS, CDR2 YYNGEE. V was pared by 4 bases and J by 7 bases, with 15 bases of the junction left unmatched. Here the CDR3 DNA reads TGTGCCAGCAGCCCGAGAGGTCTAGCGGGAGCAGGAAATACGCAGTATTTT. Amino acid sequence: CASSPRGLAGAGNTQYF.

This clone has just one count. The V gene is TRBV5-4, the J gene TRBJ2-1; D is undetermined. Germline assignment: CDR1 SGHNT and CDR2 YYREEE (reference sequence). The length of the CDR3 is 13 residues. Trimming shortened V by 2 bases and J by 7 bases, and 10 bases separated the two germline ends. In DNA form, the CDR3 reads TGTGCCAGCAGCTTCCGTGCCAGGAATGAGCAGTTCTTC. It specifies CASSFRARNEQFF.

The gene calls are TRBV12-5 and TRBJ2-2; 9 nucleotides align to TRBD2. Germline V lookup: CDR1 LGHNT, CDR2 FRNRAP. CDR3 size: 17 residues. The J segment lost 4 bases and the V segment lost 2 bases, leaving 8 bases of the junction unmatched. The CDR3 protein is CASGLSRGGAFTGELFF. Written as DNA, the CDR3 is TGTGCTAGTGGTTTGAGTCGCGGGGGGGCTTTCACCGGGGAGCTGTTTTTT. Looking up the rest from reference TRBV12-5 and TRBJ2-2 gives the full variable domain: DARVTQTPRHKVTEMGQEVTMRCQPILGHNTVFWYRQTMMQGLELLAYFRNRAPLDDSGMPKDRFSAEMPDATLATLKIQPSEPRDSAVYFCASGLSRGGAFTGELFFGEGSRLTVL.

The V call is TRBV18, the J call TRBJ2-7; 10 positions match TRBD2. J lost 4 bases, V lost 5 bases, and 5 bases had no gene match. Germline loops: CDR1 KGHSH, CDR2 LQKENI. The CDR3 runs 14 residues. CDR3 coding DNA: TGTGCCAGCTCAAACAAGCGGGAGGGATACGAGCAGTACTTC. Translating it yields CASSNKREGYEQYF.

The chain joins TRBV29-1 to TRBJ2-3; no definite D call. Germline V lookup: CDR1 SQVTM, CDR2 ANQGSEA. Trimming removed 7 bases at V and 3 bases at J, with 5 bases between. This CDR3 region has 10 residues. CDR3 amino acids: CSARTDTQYF. CDR3 bases: TGCAGCGCTAGGACAGATACGCAGTATTTT.

The V and J genes are TRBV27 and TRBJ2-5; 7 bases align to TRBD2. The germline gives CDR1 MNHEY, CDR2 SMNVEV (reference sequence). V lost 2 bases and J lost 0; bases outside the gene matches: 12. The CDR3 is made up of 18 amino acids. CDR3 residues: CASSLGGLNRPDQETQYF. The CDR3 nucleotides are TGTGCCAGCAGTTTAGGGGGACTAAACAGGCCCGACCAAGAGACCCAGTACTTC.

The rearrangement joins TRBV27 to TRBJ2-7, with 7 bases lining up with TRBD1. CDR3 length: 14 amino acids. With 5 bases clipped from V and 4 bases from J, the junction kept 8 bases outside the gene matches. Germline V lookup: CDR1 MNHEY, CDR2 SMNVEV (reference sequence). The CDR3 sequence is CASSATGIAYEQYF. The CDR3 DNA reads TGTGCCAGCAGTGCGACAGGGATTGCATACGAGCAGTACTTC.

This clone was detected only once. The chain is built from TRBV19 and TRBJ1-1; maybe TRBD1 (6 bases). CDR3 length: 17 residues. The V end was cut by 8 bases, the J end by 0 bases, with 22 bases between. Germline V CDR1 and CDR2: LNHDA, SQIVND (reference sequence). The DNA of the CDR3 is TGTGCCAGTTCCCCACAGGGACCCTTCCCAGTGAACACTGAAGCTTTCTTT. It encodes CASSPQGPFPVNTEAFF.

V gene TRBV9 combines with J gene TRBJ2-3, with 9 bases fitting TRBD2. From germline, CDR1 is SGDLS and CDR2 YYNGEE. Trimming took 0 bases from V and 2 from J; bases not matched to a gene: 4. The CDR3 runs to 16 residues. The CDR3 nucleotides read TGTGCCAGCAGCGTAGACGCGGGAGGGTTCACAGATACGCAGTATTTT. Its translation: CASSVDAGGFTDTQYF. The full variable domain, with the rest looked up from reference TRBV9 and TRBJ2-3, is DSGVTQTPKHLITATGQRVTLRCSPRSGDLSVYWYQQSLDQGLQFLIQYYNGEERAKGNILERFSAQQFPDLHSELNLSSLELGDSALYFCASSVDAGGFTDTQYFGPGTRLTVL.

This chain uses TRBV14 with TRBJ1-2, with unresolved D. This CDR3 contains 14 residues. Germline V gene data show CDR1 as SGHDN and CDR2 as FVKESK. V lost 0 bases and J lost 5, with 10 bases in between. CDR3 in DNA: TGTGCCAGCAGCCAAGAAAACAGAGATTATGGCTACACCTTC. Translating it yields CASSQENRDYGYTF.

The chain's CDR3 is CASMLLAGGSGTQYF. DNA of the CDR3: TGTGCCAGCATGCTACTAGCGGGGGGCAGCGGGACCCAGTACTTC. This chain joins TRBV2 and TRBJ2-5; 12 nucleotides align to TRBD2. The germline V gene encodes CDR1 SNHLY and CDR2 FYNNEI. This CDR3 spans 15 amino acids. V trimming: 7 bases; J trimming: 7 bases; junction bases outside the gene matches: 10. Looking up the rest from reference TRBV2 and TRBJ2-5 gives the full variable domain: EPEVTQTPSHQVTQMGQEVILRCVPISNHLYFYWYRQILGQKVEFLVSFYNNEISEKSEIFDDQFSVERPDGSNFTLKIRSTKLEDSAMYFCASMLLAGGSGTQYFGPGTRLLVL.

In DNA, the CDR3 is TGTGCCAGCAGTGATCGGCAGGGCAATCTCTACGAGCAGTACTTC. It specifies CASSDRQGNLYEQYF. The chain joins TRBV25-1 to TRBJ2-7; the D gene is possibly TRBD1 (5 bases). The ends were cut back, 3 bases at V and 3 bases at J, with 15 bases in the middle. The CDR3 extends over 15 amino acids. Germline CDR1 reads MGHDK; CDR2 reads SYGVNS.

Written as DNA, the CDR3 is TGTGCCAGCAGCGTAGCTTACGGTCTTAACACCGGGGAGCTGTTTTTT. Protein sequence: CASSVAYGLNTGELFF. V gene TRBV9 combines with J gene TRBJ2-2; no clear D. The CDR3 is 16 residues long. Germline V lookup: CDR1 SGDLS, CDR2 YYNGEE. V lost 0 bases to trimming and J lost 2 bases, with 11 bases between them.

The J gene is TRBJ2-2, the V gene TRBV5-1; D gene unclear. This CDR3 is built from 15 residues. The V gene lost 2 bases and the J gene lost 2 bases, with 10 bases spanning the gap. Germline V gives CDR1 SGHRS, CDR2 YFSETQ. The chain's CDR3 is CASSFQDSNTGELFF. The CDR3 DNA sequence: TGCGCCAGCAGCTTCCAGGATAGTAACACCGGGGAGCTGTTTTTT. Full variable domain (remainder filled in from reference TRBV5-1 and TRBJ2-2): KAGVTQTPRYLIKTRGQQVTLSCSPISGHRSVSWYQQTPGQGLQFLFEYFSETQRNKGNFPGRFSGRQFSNSRSEMNVSTLELGDSALYLCASSFQDSNTGELFFGEGSRLTVL.

In its sample, this clone was seen once. V and J are TRBV9 and TRBJ1-1; D gene unclear. Germline V gene lookup returns CDR1 SGDLS and CDR2 YYNGEE. The CDR3 has 14 amino acids. Trimming removed 3 bases from V and 1 base from J, with 10 bases in between. The CDR3 protein is CASSAPTPNTEAFF. The CDR3 DNA reads TGTGCCAGCAGCGCCCCTACGCCGAACACTGAAGCTTTCTTT.

V gene TRBV2 combines with J gene TRBJ2-3; D gene uncertain. The CDR3 is 13 residues long. Germline V gene sequence: CDR1 SNHLY, CDR2 FYNNEI. The V end lost 6 bases, the J end lost 4 bases, and 11 bases lay between the germline ends. The CDR3 bases are TGTGCCAGCAGCGAACAAACACCAGATACGCAGTATTTT. Protein product: CASSEQTPDTQYF.

This clone was recorded a few times. The chain has TRBV6-6 and TRBJ1-1; D is unclear. The length of the CDR3 is 13 residues. Germline V gives CDR1 MNHNY, CDR2 SVGAGI (reference sequence). Trimming shortened V by 5 bases and J by 3 bases, and 10 bases separated the two germline ends. DNA for the CDR3: TGTGCCAGCAGTCCTCGACAACACACTGAAGCTTTCTTT. Its translation: CASSPRQHTEAFF.